This TCR beta chain originates from a study of T cell clones after liver transplantation. Overall study context: TCRbeta sequencing after a pre-transplant mixed lymphocyte reaction identified graft-donor-reactive clones, later tracked in post-transplant blood. Tolerance: complete withdrawal held at least one year, liver enzymes staying within twice normal.

Comment on this clone: Its target is not known.

V dropped 0 bases and J dropped 7; count of bases not matched to a gene: 2. The CDR3 has 15 residues. Germline values: CDR1 SGHTS, CDR2 YDEGEE. Whole-study findings and limits: Circulating graft-donor-reactive CD4 TCRbeta sequences fell significantly post-transplant in most of the 8 subjects.

Method: immunoSEQ multiplex PCR; TCRdb's copy keeps in-frame clones and lacks some. The sample yields roughly 65,000 clones, 92% seen once. The receptor was derived from a human patient who received a liver transplant. These T cells may partly come from the graft donor. The rearrangement joins TRBV5-8 to TRBJ2-1, with 12 bases fitting TRBD2. Specimen: CD4+ T cells from blood, collected less than 27 months after liver transplant. The CDR3 DNA is TGTGCCAGCAGCTTGGGGCTAGCGGGAGGGAATGAGCAGTTCTTC. Residues: CASSLGLAGGNEQFF.